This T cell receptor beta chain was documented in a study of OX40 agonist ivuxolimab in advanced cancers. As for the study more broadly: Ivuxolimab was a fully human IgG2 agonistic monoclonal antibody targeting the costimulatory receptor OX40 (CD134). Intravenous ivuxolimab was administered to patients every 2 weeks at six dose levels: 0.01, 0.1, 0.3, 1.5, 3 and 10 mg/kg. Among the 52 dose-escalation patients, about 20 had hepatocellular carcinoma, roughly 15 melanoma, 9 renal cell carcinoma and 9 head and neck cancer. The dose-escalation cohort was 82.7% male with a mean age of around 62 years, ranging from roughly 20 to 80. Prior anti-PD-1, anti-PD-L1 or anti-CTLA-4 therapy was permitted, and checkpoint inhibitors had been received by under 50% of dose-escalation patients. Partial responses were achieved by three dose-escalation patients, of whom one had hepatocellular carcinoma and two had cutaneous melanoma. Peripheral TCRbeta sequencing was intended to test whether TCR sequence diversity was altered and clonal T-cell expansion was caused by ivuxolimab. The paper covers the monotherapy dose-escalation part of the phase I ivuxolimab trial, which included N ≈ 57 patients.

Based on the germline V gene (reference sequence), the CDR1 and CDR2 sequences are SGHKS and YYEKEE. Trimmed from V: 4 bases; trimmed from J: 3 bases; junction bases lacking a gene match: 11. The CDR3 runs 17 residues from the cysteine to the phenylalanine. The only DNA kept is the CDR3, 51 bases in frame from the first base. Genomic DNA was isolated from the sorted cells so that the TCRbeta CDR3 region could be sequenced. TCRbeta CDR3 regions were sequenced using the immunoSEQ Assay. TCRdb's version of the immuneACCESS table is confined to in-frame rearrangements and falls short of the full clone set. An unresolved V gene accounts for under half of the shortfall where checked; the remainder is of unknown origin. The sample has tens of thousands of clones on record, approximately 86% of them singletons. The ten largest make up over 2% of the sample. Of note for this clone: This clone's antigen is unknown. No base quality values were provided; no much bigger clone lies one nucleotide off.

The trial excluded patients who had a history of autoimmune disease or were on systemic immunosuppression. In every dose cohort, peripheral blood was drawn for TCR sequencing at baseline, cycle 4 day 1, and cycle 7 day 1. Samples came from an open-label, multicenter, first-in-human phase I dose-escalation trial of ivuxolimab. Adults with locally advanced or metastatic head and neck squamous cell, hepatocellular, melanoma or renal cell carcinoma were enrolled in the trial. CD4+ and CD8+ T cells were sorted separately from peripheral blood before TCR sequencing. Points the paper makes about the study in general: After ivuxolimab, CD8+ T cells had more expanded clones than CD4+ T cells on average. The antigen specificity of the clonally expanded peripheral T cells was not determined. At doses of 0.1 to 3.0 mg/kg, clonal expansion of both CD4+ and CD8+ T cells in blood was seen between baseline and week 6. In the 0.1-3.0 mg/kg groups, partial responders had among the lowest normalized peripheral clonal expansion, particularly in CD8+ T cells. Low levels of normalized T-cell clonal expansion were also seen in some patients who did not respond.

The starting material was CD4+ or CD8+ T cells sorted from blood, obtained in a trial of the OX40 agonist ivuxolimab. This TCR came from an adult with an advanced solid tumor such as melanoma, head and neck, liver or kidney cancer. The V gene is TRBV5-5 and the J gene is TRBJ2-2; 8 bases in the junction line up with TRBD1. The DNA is TGTGCCAGCAGCCGGAGACCGACAGGGGAGGACACCGGGGAGCTGTTTTTT. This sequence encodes CASSRRPTGEDTGELFF.